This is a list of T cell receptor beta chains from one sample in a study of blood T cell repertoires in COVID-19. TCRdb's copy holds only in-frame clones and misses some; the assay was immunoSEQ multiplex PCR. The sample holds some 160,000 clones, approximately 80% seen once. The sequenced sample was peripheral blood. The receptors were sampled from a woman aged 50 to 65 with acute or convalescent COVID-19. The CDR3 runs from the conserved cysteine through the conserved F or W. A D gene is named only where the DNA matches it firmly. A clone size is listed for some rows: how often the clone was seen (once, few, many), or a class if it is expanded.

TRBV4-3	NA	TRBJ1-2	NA	TGCGCCAGCAGCCAAGATGTGGGGCGAAAGGGGGATGGCTACACCTTC	CASSQDVGRKGDGYTF
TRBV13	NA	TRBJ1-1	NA	TGTGCCAGCAGCTTAAGGCAGGGGATAGAAGCTTTCTTT	CASSLRQGIEAFF
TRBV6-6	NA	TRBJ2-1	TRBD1	TGTGCCAGCAGTCGCCGATCCGGGACAGAAAACAATGAGCAGTTCTTC	CASSRRSGTENNEQFF
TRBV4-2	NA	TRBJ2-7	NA	TGTGCCAGCAGAGGAATGGAAGCGAGCTCCTACGAGCAGTACTTC	CASRGMEASSYEQYF
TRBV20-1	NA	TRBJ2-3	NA	TGCAGTGCTCCCTCTTATACGCAGTATTTT	CSAPSYTQYF
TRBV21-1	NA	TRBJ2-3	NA	TGTGCCAGCAGCATGGAGGGTGTTCGAGATACGCAGTATTTT	CASSMEGVRDTQYF
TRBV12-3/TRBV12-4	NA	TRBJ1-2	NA	TGTGCCAGCAGTCTATATAATCGGGATGGCTACACCTTC	CASSLYNRDGYTF
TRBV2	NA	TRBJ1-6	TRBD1	TGTGCCAGCAGTTTACAAGGACAGGGAAATTCACCCCTCCACTTT	CASSLQGQGNSPLHF
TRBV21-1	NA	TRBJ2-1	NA	TGTGCCAGCAGCAAAGGAAGCCGGGGACAGGGTAACAATGAGCAGTTCTTC	CASSKGSRGQGNNEQFF
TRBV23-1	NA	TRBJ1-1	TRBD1	TGCGCCAGCAGTCAAAAAAAGGGACAGGGGGCGCAAGGGACTGAAGCTTTCTTT	CASSQKKGQGAQGTEAFF
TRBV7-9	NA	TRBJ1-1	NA	TGTGCCAGCAGCTTACCCCCTCCGAACACTGAAGCTTTCTTT	CASSLPPPNTEAFF
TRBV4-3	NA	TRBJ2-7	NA	TGCGCCAGCAGCCAAGATTCGGACAGCTACGAGCAGTACTTC	CASSQDSDSYEQYF
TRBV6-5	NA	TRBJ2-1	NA	TGTGCCAGCAGTTCCCGGGACTCAAGCTCCTACAATGAGCAGTTCTTC	CASSSRDSSSYNEQFF
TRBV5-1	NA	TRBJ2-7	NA	TGCGCCAGCAGCTTGCAAAGGGCGGGGTACGAGCAGTACTTC	CASSLQRAGYEQYF
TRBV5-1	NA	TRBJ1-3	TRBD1	TGCGCCAGCACGGCCGGGACAGTCACCTCTGGAAACACCATATATTTT	CASTAGTVTSGNTIYF
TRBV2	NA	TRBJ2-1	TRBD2	TGTGCCAGCAGTGAAGCGCCTAGCGGGGGGGTCGGCGATGAGCAGTTCTTC	CASSEAPSGGVGDEQFF
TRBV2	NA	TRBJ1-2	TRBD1	TGTGCCAGCGGGGGACAGGGGACGGCCAACTATGGCTACACCTTC	CASGGQGTANYGYTF
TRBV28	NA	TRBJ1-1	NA	TGTGCCAGCAGTCTGGGGGCAGGGGCGGACACTGAAGCTTTCTTT	CASSLGAGADTEAFF
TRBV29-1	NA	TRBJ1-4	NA	TGCAGCGTTGCGCGCGGCAGGGAAGGTGAAAAACTGTTTTTT	CSVARGREGEKLFF
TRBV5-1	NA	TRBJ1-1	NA	TGCGCCAGCCTCCTCGGGGTGGCAGGCGCGGTCACTGAAGCTTTCTTT	CASLLGVAGAVTEAFF
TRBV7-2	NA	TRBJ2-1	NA	TGTGCCAGCAGCCCCCACGAGGGGGGGGGCCGGTACAATGAGCAGTTCTTC	CASSPHEGGGRYNEQFF
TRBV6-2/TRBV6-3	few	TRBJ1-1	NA	TGTGCCAGCAGTTCATGGACAGCGGTCACAAGAAACACTGAAGCTTTCTTT	CASSSWTAVTRNTEAFF
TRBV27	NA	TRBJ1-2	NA	TGTGCCAGCAGGAGGGCGGGGGGAGAGGGCTACACCTTC	CASRRAGGEGYTF
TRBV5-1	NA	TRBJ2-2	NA	TGCGCCACCAAGAATCCAGGTTTCGGTGACACCGGGGAGCTGTTTTTT	CATKNPGFGDTGELFF
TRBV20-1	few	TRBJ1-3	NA	TGCAGTGCTAGTAACCAGGGCCACACCATATATTTT	CSASNQGHTIYF
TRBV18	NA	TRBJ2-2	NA	TGTGCCAGCTCAAGATCGGAGAAGGCGGTCGGGGAGCTGTTTTTT	CASSRSEKAVGELFF
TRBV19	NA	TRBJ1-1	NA	TGTGCCAGTAGTATAACACAGAACACTGAAGCTTTCTTT	CASSITQNTEAFF
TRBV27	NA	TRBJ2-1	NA	TGTGCCAGCAGTAGTTTAGCGGCGCCCACCTACAATGAGCAGTTCTTC	CASSSLAAPTYNEQFF
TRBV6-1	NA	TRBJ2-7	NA	TGTGCCAGCAGAGAACCGGGACTTAGGAGCTCCTACGAGCAGTACTTC	CASREPGLRSSYEQYF
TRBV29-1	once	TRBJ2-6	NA	TGCAGCGTTGAGACTGGGGGGTCTGGGGCCAACGTCCTGACTTTC	CSVETGGSGANVLTF
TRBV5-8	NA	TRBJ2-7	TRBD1	TGTGCCAGCAGCTTAAGTCCAGGACAGGGATCCTACGAGCAGTACTTC	CASSLSPGQGSYEQYF
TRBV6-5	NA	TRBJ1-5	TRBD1	TGTGCCAGCAGTTCCAGGGGGTATAGCAATCAGCCCCAGCATTTT	CASSSRGYSNQPQHF
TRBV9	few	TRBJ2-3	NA	TGTGCCAGCAGCGCACAGGGGACTTCTAGCACAGATACGCAGTATTTT	CASSAQGTSSTDTQYF
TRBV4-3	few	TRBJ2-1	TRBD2	TGCGCCAGCAGCCAACAGATTCCAGGGACTAGCGGGGGCTACAATGAGCAGTTCTTC	CASSQQIPGTSGGYNEQFF
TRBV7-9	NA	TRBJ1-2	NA	TGTGCCAGCAGCTTACCCCCCAGTTGGGTTCAGCGGGGCTACACCTTC	CASSLPPSWVQRGYTF
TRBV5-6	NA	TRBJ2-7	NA	TGTGCCAGCAGCGCCGGCTACGAGCAGTACTTC	CASSAGYEQYF
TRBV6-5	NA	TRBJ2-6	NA	TGTGCCAGCAGTTCGGGTCTTGGGGCCAACGTCCTGACTTTC	CASSSGLGANVLTF
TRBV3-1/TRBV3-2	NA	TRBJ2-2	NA	TGTGCCAGCAGCCCCCTTGACACCGGGGAGCTGTTTTTT	CASSPLDTGELFF
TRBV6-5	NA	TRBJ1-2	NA	TGTGCCGCGATGGACAGCTCAGGATCTTATGGCTACACCTTC	CAAMDSSGSYGYTF
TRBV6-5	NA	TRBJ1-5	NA	TGTGCCAGCAGTTCTGACAGGTACCAGCCCCAGCATTTT	CASSSDRYQPQHF
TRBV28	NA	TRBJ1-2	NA	TGTGCCAGCAGTCTCAGGGCCTATGGCTACACCTTC	CASSLRAYGYTF
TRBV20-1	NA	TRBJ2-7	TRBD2	TGCAGTGCTAGTCTAGCGGGGTCCTCCTCCTACGAGCAGTACTTC	CSASLAGSSSYEQYF
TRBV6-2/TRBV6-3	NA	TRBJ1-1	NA	TGTGCCAGCAGTCAAGCGGGGGGCACTGAAGCTTTCTTT	CASSQAGGTEAFF
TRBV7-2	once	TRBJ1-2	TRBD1	TGTGCCAGCAGCCAAGGGACAGGAGCCTTCTATGGCTACACCTTC	CASSQGTGAFYGYTF
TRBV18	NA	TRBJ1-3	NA	TGTGCCAGCTCTGAATCACAGATCGTCTCTGGAAACACCATATATTTT	CASSESQIVSGNTIYF
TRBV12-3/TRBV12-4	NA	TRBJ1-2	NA	TGTGCCAGCAGTTTACGCGGGGACTATGGCTACACCTTC	CASSLRGDYGYTF
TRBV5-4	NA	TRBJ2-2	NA	TGTGCCAGCAGCATGGGCGTGTCCGCCGGGGAGCTGTTTTTT	CASSMGVSAGELFF
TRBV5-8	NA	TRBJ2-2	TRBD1	TGTGCCAGCAGCTTGATGGGACAGGGAGTCGGGGAGCTGTTTTTT	CASSLMGQGVGELFF
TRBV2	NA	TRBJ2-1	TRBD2	TGTGCCAGCAGTACTGGGGGGGCCTACAATGAGCAGTTCTTC	CASSTGGAYNEQFF
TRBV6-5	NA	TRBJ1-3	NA	TGTGCCAGCAGTAGAACGGGTTCTGGAAACACCATATATTTT	CASSRTGSGNTIYF
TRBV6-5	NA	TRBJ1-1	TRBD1	TGTGCCAGCAGTTACTCCGGGACAGGGGGCACTGAAGCTTTCTTT	CASSYSGTGGTEAFF
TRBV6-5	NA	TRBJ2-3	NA	TGTGCCAGCACTACGAGGGGGTGGGCAGATACGCAGTATTTT	CASTTRGWADTQYF
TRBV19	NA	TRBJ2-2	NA	TGTGCCAGTAGTACGGGACTCACCGGGGAGCTGTTTTTT	CASSTGLTGELFF
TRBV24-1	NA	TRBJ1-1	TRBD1	TGTGCCACCGCTTCATCGACAGGGGATGGTGAAGCTTTCTTT	CATASSTGDGEAFF
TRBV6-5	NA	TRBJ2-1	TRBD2	TGTGCCAGCAGCATTGGGACTAGCGGGGACAATGAGCAGTTCTTC	CASSIGTSGDNEQFF